The 23 T cell receptor beta chains below were found in one sample sequenced in a study of regulatory T cells. Findings of the study overall: In CD3G-deficient patients, conventional CD4+ T cells were enriched for hydrophobic CDR3 residues at positions 6 and 7.

Antigen specificity for these receptors is unknown. Amplification used 52 TRBV primers and 13 TRBJ primers. This table comes from immunoSEQ multiplex PCR, and its TCRdb copy is limited to in-frame clones, with some not included. The sample lists about 23,000 clones; about 88% were seen once. Sequenced sample: conventional CD4+ T cells sorted from blood. All receptors come from a child aged 10-17 years with CD3G deficiency.

This chain uses TRBV6-1 with TRBJ1-1; no clear D. This CDR3 has 11 amino acids. V was shortened by 6 bases and J by 3 bases, with 5 bases between the two germline ends. CDR1 and CDR2 (germline): MNHNS, SASEGT. Here the CDR3 DNA reads TGTGCCAGCAGAACGCACACTGAAGCTTTCTTT. Translated, it gives CASRTHTEAFF.

This chain uses TRBV6-1 with TRBJ2-1; D call uncertain. Germline-derived CDR1 and CDR2 are MNHNS and SASEGT. The CDR3 is made up of 11 amino acids. The germline V and J ends were trimmed by 3 bases and 10 bases, with 7 bases remaining between them. The CDR3 sequence: CASSEVTEQFF. Written as DNA, the CDR3 is TGTGCCAGCAGTGAGGTGACAGAGCAGTTCTTC.

The gene calls are TRBV10-2 and TRBJ1-5, with D possibly TRBD1 on 6 matching bases. The V gene's germline CDR1 is WSHSY and CDR2 SAAADI. Trimming left V 5 bases short and J 7 bases short, with 9 bases between. The CDR3 consists of 12 residues. CDR3 protein: CASSSGDQPQHF. In nucleotides, the CDR3 is TGCGCCAGCAGTTCAGGGGACCAGCCCCAGCATTTT.

V is TRBV28 and J is TRBJ1-5; TRBD1 matches at 8 bases. The J segment lost 7 bases and the V segment lost 3 bases, leaving 8 bases of the junction unmatched. The CDR3 is 15 residues long. Germline assignment: CDR1 MDHEN and CDR2 SYDVKM. The CDR3 reads CASSLRTGLGQPQHF. In DNA, the CDR3 is TGTGCCAGCAGTTTGAGGACAGGGCTGGGACAGCCCCAGCATTTT.

The chain recombines TRBV28 with TRBJ1-4; D is uncertain. V gave up 5 bases and J gave up 0 bases, with 16 bases separating them. CDR3 size: 17 residues. CDR1 is MDHEN and CDR2 is SYDVKM in the germline V gene. CDR3 sequence: CASSTSSFLATNEKLFF. The CDR3 DNA reads TGTGCCAGCAGTACCTCTTCGTTCCTGGCAACTAATGAAAAACTGTTTTTT. The variable domain in full, completed from reference TRBV28 and TRBJ1-4, reads DVKVTQSSRYLVKRTGEKVFLECVQDMDHENMFWYRQDPGLGLRLIYFSYDVKMKEKGDIPEGYSVSREKKERFSLILESASTNQTSMYLCASSTSSFLATNEKLFFGSGTQLSVL.

This chain uses TRBV10-3 with TRBJ2-2; D might be TRBD2 (6 bases). Trimming took off 11 bases at V and 7 bases at J, with 17 bases between the two ends. Germline-derived CDR1 and CDR2 are ENHRY and SYGVKD. This CDR3 is 13 amino acids long. The CDR3 region is CAVAGYDGGELFF. The CDR3 DNA sequence: TGTGCCGTTGCGGGATACGACGGCGGGGAGCTGTTTTTT.

V gene TRBV20-1 combines with J gene TRBJ2-3; D perhaps matches TRBD2 (6 bases). The germline CDR1 and CDR2 sequences are DFQATT and SNEGSKA (reference sequence). Trimming removed 7 bases at V and 5 bases at J, with 10 bases between. The CDR3 is 11 amino acids. CDR3 sequence: CSVGGEDTQYF. CDR3 DNA sequence: TGCAGTGTCGGCGGGGAAGATACGCAGTATTTT.

This chain uses TRBV6-1 with TRBJ2-3, with 7 bases fitting TRBD1. V dropped 4 bases and J dropped 2; count of bases not matched to a gene: 9. CDR3 size: 16 residues. From germline, CDR1 is MNHNS and CDR2 SASEGT. The CDR3 is CASSGGQKEVTDTQYF. CDR3 bases: TGTGCCAGCAGTGGGGGACAGAAAGAGGTCACAGATACGCAGTATTTT.

The chain links TRBV5-1 to TRBJ2-7; possible D gene TRBD1, 6 bases. The V and J ends lost 4 bases and 2 bases respectively, with 13 bases between them. The V gene's germline CDR1 is SGHRS and CDR2 YFSETQ. The CDR3 is 14 amino acids. The CDR3 reads CASSKQGFPYEQYF. CDR3 in DNA: TGCGCCAGCAGCAAGCAGGGGTTCCCCTACGAGCAGTACTTC.

This clone was detected once. The rearrangement uses TRBV18 and TRBJ2-2; D remains unclear. V was pared by 2 bases and J by 2 bases, with 6 bases between. Germline CDR1 and CDR2: KGHSH and LQKENI. There are 14 residues in the CDR3. The CDR3 sequence is CASSPGVNTGELFF. DNA of the CDR3: TGTGCCAGCTCACCAGGGGTCAACACCGGGGAGCTGTTTTTT.

The V call is TRBV5-1, the J call TRBJ2-5, with 11 bases that match TRBD2. CDR1 SGHRS and CDR2 YFSETQ come from the germline V gene. J lost 4 bases, V lost 4 bases, and 9 bases had no gene match. The CDR3 contains 16 residues. Here the CDR3 reads CASSPGASGRPETQYF. CDR3 nucleotide sequence: TGCGCCAGCAGCCCTGGGGCTAGCGGGAGGCCAGAGACCCAGTACTTC.

The rearrangement uses TRBV7-8 and TRBJ2-7; 13 positions match TRBD2. There are 22 residues in the CDR3. J lost 6 bases, V lost 4 bases, and 27 bases had no gene match. Looked up from germline, CDR1 is SGHVS and CDR2 is FQNEAQ. The CDR3 DNA sequence: TGTGCCAGCAGCTCACAAATACCCGGACTAGCGGGAGTCGGTGGTGGGTCTCGCGAGCAGTACTTC. Its protein product is CASSSQIPGLAGVGGGSREQYF.

The chain uses TRBV5-1 and TRBJ1-1; 7 bases line up with TRBD1. This CDR3 is 15 amino acids long. Looked up from germline, CDR1 is SGHRS and CDR2 is YFSETQ. Unmatched junction bases numbered 11, after V lost 5 bases and J lost 4 bases. CDR3 residues: CASRPEGARGTEAFF. In nucleotides, the CDR3 is TGCGCCAGCAGACCAGAGGGGGCTCGGGGCACTGAAGCTTTCTTT.

CDR3 sequence (DNA): TGTGCCAGCAGCTTATGGGACAGCGCTTTCTTT. As protein: CASSLWDSAFF. The chain uses TRBV7-9 and TRBJ1-1; 7 bases fit TRBD1. The V segment lost 2 bases and the J segment 11 bases; nucleotides outside the gene matches: 2. This CDR3 region has 11 residues. Germline V gene sequence: CDR1 SEHNR, CDR2 FQNEAQ (reference sequence).

The genes are TRBV9 and TRBJ2-7, with a weak D call TRBD2 (6 bases). Germline V gene sequence: CDR1 SGDLS, CDR2 YYNGEE. Trimming stripped 7 bases from V and 0 bases from J, with 14 bases between. The CDR3 runs to 14 residues. CDR3 nucleotide sequence: TGTGCCAGCTCCCCGGGAGTCAGCTCCTACGAGCAGTACTTC. Translating gives CASSPGVSSYEQYF.

The V and J genes are TRBV27 and TRBJ2-2, with 12 bases fitting TRBD2. Germline V gene sequence: CDR1 MNHEY, CDR2 SMNVEV (reference sequence). V gave up 3 bases and J gave up 6 bases; unmatched junction bases: 5. The CDR3 extends over 16 amino acids. The CDR3 sequence is CASSLWGTSGPGELFF. CDR3 bases: TGTGCCAGCAGTTTGTGGGGGACTAGCGGGCCCGGGGAGCTGTTTTTT.

The chain recombines TRBV7-2 with TRBJ2-1, with D tentatively TRBD2 (6 bases). CDR3 length: 16 residues. Germline V gene data show CDR1 as SGHTA and CDR2 as FQGNSA. The ends were cut back, 1 base at V and 5 bases at J, with 15 bases in the middle. The CDR3 bases are TGTGCCAGCAGCTTAGATCGCGCGGGATACCACAATGAGCAGTTCTTC. Its translation: CASSLDRAGYHNEQFF.

The rearrangement uses TRBV4-1 and TRBJ2-7; TRBD2 is a possible D gene (6 bases). Trimming shortened V by 0 bases and J by 5 bases, and 17 bases separated the two germline ends. The CDR3 loop spans 16 amino acids. From germline, CDR1 is MGHRA and CDR2 YSYEKL. This chain's CDR3 is CASSQDPVGRFDEQYF. CDR3 DNA: TGCGCCAGCAGCCAAGATCCCGTGGGGAGGTTCGACGAGCAGTACTTC.

The V gene is TRBV6-1, the J gene TRBJ2-7; possibly TRBD1 or TRBD2 for D (6 bases each). This CDR3 spans 14 amino acids. Trimming pared 6 bases from V and 6 bases from J, leaving 18 bases between. Germline V gives CDR1 MNHNS, CDR2 SASEGT. The CDR3 sequence: CASSATGVGAEQYF. The DNA for the CDR3 is TGTGCCAGCAGCGCAACGGGGGTGGGGGCCGAGCAGTACTTC.

CDR3 region: CASSPLGGTNYGYTF. CDR3 bases: TGTGCCAGCAGTCCCTTGGGGGGGACCAACTATGGCTACACCTTC. The chain recombines TRBV28 with TRBJ1-2; the D gene is possibly TRBD1 (5 bases). Per the germline V gene, CDR1 is MDHEN and CDR2 is SYDVKM. CDR3 length equals 15 residues. V lost 5 bases, J lost 2 bases, and 15 bases lay in between.

The chain combines TRBV6-6 with TRBJ2-7, with 12 bases matching TRBD1. Trimming at V came to 5 bases and at J to 7 bases, leaving 6 bases not matched to a gene. Germline loops: CDR1 MNHNY, CDR2 SVGAGI (reference sequence). CDR3 length: 14 residues. DNA of the CDR3: TGTGCCAGCAGTCTCGGGACAGGGGGCAGTGAGCAGTACTTC. Its translation: CASSLGTGGSEQYF.

This clone was recorded once. The chain carries TRBV27 and TRBJ2-3, with 14 bases aligning to TRBD2. J gave up 6 bases and V 2 bases, and 4 bases lay outside the gene matches. Germline V gene sequence: CDR1 MNHEY, CDR2 SMNVEV (reference sequence). The CDR3 has 16 amino acids. CDR3 residues: CASSLPRTSGRDTQYF. The CDR3 DNA follows: TGTGCCAGCAGTTTACCCCGGACTAGCGGGAGGGATACGCAGTATTTT.

The chain joins TRBV6-6 to TRBJ1-2; 11 nucleotides match TRBD1. The CDR3 is 14 residues long. The J segment lost 6 bases and the V segment lost 5 bases, leaving 5 bases of the junction unmatched. Germline assignment: CDR1 MNHNY and CDR2 SVGAGI (reference sequence). The CDR3: CASSTGTGGNGYTF. The CDR3 DNA sequence: TGTGCCAGCAGTACCGGGACAGGGGGAAATGGCTACACCTTC.